This record concerns one T cell receptor (beta chain) sequence. The antigen is not known. This CDR3 has 15 amino acids. The germline V gene encodes CDR1 LGHDT and CDR2 YNNKEL (reference sequence). Trimming took off 3 bases at V and 8 bases at J, with 16 bases between the two ends. Carried by the TCR beta cDNA libraries were unique molecular identifiers. Researchers reported approximately 500,000 cDNA molecules coming from about 0.98 to 11 million T cells. TCRdb called the PCR reads again in MiXCR, with one record for every CDR3 protein. The sample holds roughly 540,000 distinct CDR3 sequences, approximately 34% seen once. The data derive from a study of post-analysis software for immune sequencing data. Whole-study results and caveats: Controls significantly exceeded multiple sclerosis patients in normalized Chao1 diversity. F-measure co-clustering was strong for batch-matched samples. The five TRBV segments detected at higher frequency in patients than in controls included TRBV5-6, TRBV5-1 and TRBV20-1.

This clonotype originated in a girl under 18 with multiple sclerosis. The gene calls are TRBV3-1 and TRBJ1-4; D is perhaps TRBD1 (5 bases). What was sequenced was blood. The CDR3 reads CASSHHDSKAEKLFF. The DNA of the CDR3 is TGTGCCAGCAGCCACCACGACAGTAAGGCGGAAAAACTGTTTTTT.